Given below is one TCR beta chain in context. Antigen specificity is unknown. With 60 Vbeta and 13 Jbeta primers, the PCR was carried out. Data came from immunoSEQ multiplex PCR; TCRdb stores just in-frame clones and leaves some out. The sample lists 75,000 to 80,000 clones, about 76% occurring once. These data originate in a study of cytomegalovirus exposure and HLA in healthy donors. In germline, CDR1 is SGHTA, CDR2 FQGNSA. V was pared by 0 bases and J by 5 bases, with 18 bases between. The CDR3 loop spans 17 amino acids. General study points: Prediction of most subjects' HLA-A and HLA-B alleles by TCR beta sequences was reportedly accurate. Association of roughly 17,000 TCR beta sequences with HLA alleles was found at 0.05 false discovery rate in a later analysis. One variant, a missense change in DCLRE1C, was linked in a later analysis to TCR beta V- and J-gene trimming.

This clonotype originated in a male donor in good health and CMV-seropositive. The source material was PBMCs. V usage is TRBV7-2 and J usage is TRBJ2-3; a possible D gene is TRBD2 (5 bases). The chain's CDR3 is CASSLAVVGLSRDTQYF. DNA for the CDR3: TGTGCCAGCAGCTTAGCGGTCGTCGGACTCTCCCGAGATACGCAGTATTTT.